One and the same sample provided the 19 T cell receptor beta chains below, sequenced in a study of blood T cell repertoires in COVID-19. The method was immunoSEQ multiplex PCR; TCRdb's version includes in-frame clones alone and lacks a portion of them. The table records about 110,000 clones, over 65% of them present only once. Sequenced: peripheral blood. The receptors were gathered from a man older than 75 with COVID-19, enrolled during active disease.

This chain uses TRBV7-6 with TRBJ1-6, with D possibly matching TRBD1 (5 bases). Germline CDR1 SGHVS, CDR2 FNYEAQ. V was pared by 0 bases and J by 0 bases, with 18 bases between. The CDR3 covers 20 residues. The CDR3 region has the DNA TGTGCCAGCAGCTTAGCACAGGCCGACCCCCTCAGCTCCTATAATTCACCCCTCCACTTT. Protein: CASSLAQADPLSSYNSPLHF. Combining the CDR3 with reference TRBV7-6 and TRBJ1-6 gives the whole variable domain GAGVSQSPRYKVTKRGQDVALRCDPISGHVSLYWYRQALGQGPEFLTYFNYEAQQDKSGLPNDRFSAERPEGSISTLTIQRTEQRDSAMYRCASSLAQADPLSSYNSPLHFGNGTRLTVT.

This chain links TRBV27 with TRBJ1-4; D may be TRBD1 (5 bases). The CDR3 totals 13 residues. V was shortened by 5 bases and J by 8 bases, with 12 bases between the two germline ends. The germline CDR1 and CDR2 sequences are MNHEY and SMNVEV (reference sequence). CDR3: CASSRQIREKLFF. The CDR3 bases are TGTGCCAGCAGTCGACAGATACGGGAAAAACTGTTTTTT.

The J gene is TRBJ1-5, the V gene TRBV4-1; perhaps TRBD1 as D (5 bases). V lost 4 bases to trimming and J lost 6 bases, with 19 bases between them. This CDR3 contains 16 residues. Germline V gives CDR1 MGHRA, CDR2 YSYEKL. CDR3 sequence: CASSPIGGQGGQPQHF. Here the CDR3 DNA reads TGCGCCAGCAGCCCGATCGGTGGGCAGGGAGGTCAGCCCCAGCATTTT.

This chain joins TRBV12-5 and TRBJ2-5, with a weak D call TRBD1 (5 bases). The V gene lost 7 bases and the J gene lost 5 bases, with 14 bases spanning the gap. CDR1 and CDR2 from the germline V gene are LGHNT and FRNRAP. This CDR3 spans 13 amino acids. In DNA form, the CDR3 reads TGTGCTAGTGCTTCCAGGGCCAGGGAGACCCAGTACTTC. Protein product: CASASRARETQYF.

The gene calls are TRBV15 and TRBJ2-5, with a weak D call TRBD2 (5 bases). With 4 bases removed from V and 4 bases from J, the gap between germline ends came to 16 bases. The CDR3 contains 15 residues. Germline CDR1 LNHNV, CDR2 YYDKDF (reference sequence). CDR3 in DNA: TGTGCCACCAGCACTGATGTGGCTAGCCTAGAGACCCAGTACTTC. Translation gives CATSTDVASLETQYF.

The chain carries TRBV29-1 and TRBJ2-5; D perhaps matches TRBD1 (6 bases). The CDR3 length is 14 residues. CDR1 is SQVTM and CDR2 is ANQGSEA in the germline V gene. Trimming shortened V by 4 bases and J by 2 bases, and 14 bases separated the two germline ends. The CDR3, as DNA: TGCAGCGTTGGGGTTGGACAGTCACAAGAGACCCAGTACTTC. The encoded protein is CSVGVGQSQETQYF.

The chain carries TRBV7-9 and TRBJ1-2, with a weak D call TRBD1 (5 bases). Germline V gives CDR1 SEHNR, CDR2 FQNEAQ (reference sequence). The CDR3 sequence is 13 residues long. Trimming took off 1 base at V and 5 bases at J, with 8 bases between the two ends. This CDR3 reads CASSLETVYGYTF. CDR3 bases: TGTGCCAGCAGCTTAGAGACAGTTTATGGCTACACCTTC.

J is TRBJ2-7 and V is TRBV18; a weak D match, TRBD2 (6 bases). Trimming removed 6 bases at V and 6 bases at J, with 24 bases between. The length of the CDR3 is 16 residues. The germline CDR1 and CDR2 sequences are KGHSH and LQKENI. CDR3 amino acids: CASSPTSAGGGSEQYF. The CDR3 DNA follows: TGTGCCAGCTCTCCGACATCAGCGGGTGGAGGATCCGAGCAGTACTTC. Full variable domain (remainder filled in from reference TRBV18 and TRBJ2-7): NAGVMQNPRHLVRRRGQEARLRCSPMKGHSHVYWYRQLPEEGLKFMVYLQKENIIDESGMPKERFSAEFPKEGPSILRIQQVVRGDSAAYFCASSPTSAGGGSEQYFGPGTRLTVT.

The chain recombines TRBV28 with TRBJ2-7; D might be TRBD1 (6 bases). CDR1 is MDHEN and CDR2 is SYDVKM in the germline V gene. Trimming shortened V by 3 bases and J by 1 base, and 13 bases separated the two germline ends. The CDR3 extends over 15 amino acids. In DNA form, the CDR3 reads TGTGCCAGCAGTTTCTCTGGGACAAAATCCTACGAGCAGTACTTC. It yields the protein CASSFSGTKSYEQYF.

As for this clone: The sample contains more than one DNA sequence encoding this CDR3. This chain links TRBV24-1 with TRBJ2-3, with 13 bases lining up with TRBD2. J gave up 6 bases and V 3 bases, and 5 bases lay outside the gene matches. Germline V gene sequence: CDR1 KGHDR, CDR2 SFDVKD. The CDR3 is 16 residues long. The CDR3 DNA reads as TGTGCCACCAGTGATGGCGGACTAGCGGGAGCCGATACGCAGTATTTT. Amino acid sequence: CATSDGGLAGADTQYF.

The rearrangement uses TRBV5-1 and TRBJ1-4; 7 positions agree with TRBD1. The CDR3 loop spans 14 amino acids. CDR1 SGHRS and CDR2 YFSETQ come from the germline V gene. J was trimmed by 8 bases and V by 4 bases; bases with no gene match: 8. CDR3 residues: CASSRQGGEEKLFF. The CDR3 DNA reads TGCGCCAGCAGCCGACAGGGAGGAGAGGAAAAACTGTTTTTT. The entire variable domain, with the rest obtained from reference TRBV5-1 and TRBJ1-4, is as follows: KAGVTQTPRYLIKTRGQQVTLSCSPISGHRSVSWYQQTPGQGLQFLFEYFSETQRNKGNFPGRFSGRQFSNSRSEMNVSTLELGDSALYLCASSRQGGEEKLFFGSGTQLSVL.

CDR3 sequence (DNA): TGTGCCAGCAGCTTAAACCAGGCGGGGGCAGGGCGGAAAGGGAAACTGTTTTTT. It is translated as CASSLNQAGAGRKGKLFF. The V and J genes are TRBV11-3 and TRBJ1-4; tentative D call: TRBD1 (6 bases). This CDR3 comprises 18 residues. Germline CDR1 and CDR2: SGHNT and YENEEA. V lost 2 bases, J lost 11 bases, and 27 bases lay in between. Combining the CDR3 with reference TRBV11-3 and TRBJ1-4 gives the whole variable domain EAGVVQSPRYKIIEKKQPVAFWCNPISGHNTLYWYLQNLGQGPELLIRYENEEAVDDSQLPKDRFSAERLKGVDSTLKIQPAELGDSAVYLCASSLNQAGAGRKGKLFFGSGTQLSVL.

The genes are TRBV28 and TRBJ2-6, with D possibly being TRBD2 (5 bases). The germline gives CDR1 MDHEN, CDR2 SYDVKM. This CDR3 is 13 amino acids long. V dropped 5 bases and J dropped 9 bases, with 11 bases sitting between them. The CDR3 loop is CASSRGLSNVLTF. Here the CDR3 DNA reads TGTGCCAGCAGTAGAGGGTTGAGCAACGTCCTGACTTTC. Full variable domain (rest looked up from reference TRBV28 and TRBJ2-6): DVKVTQSSRYLVKRTGEKVFLECVQDMDHENMFWYRQDPGLGLRLIYFSYDVKMKEKGDIPEGYSVSREKKERFSLILESASTNQTSMYLCASSRGLSNVLTFGAGSRLTVL.

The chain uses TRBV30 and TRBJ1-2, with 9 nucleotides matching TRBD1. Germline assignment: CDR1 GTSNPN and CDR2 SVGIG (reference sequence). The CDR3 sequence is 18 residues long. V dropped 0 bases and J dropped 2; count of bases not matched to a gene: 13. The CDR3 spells CAWSVHWDRVAPNYGYTF. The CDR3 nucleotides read TGTGCCTGGAGTGTACACTGGGACAGGGTGGCACCCAACTATGGCTACACCTTC.

The CDR3 nucleotides are TGTGCCAGCAGCCCGACTAGCGGGAGGAACACCGGGGAGCTGTTTTTT. It encodes CASSPTSGRNTGELFF. This chain uses TRBV11-3 with TRBJ2-2; TRBD2 aligns across 12 bases. This CDR3 is 16 amino acids long. V shed 5 bases and J 1 base; nucleotides not matched to a gene: 2. Germline CDR1 is SGHNT and CDR2 is YENEEA.

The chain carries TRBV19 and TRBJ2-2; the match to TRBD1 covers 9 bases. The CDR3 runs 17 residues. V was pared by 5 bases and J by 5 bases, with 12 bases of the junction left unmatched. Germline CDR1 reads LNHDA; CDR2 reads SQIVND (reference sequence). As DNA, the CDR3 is TGTGCCAGTAGTTTCGTAGGTCCCGGACAGGGGACCGGGGAGCTGTTTTTT. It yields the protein CASSFVGPGQGTGELFF.

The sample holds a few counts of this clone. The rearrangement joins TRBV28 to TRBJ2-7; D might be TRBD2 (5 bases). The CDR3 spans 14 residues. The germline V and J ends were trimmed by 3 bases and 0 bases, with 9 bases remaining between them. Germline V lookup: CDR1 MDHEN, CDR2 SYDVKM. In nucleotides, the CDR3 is TGTGCCAGCAGTTTGGTAGGGAGCTCCTACGAGCAGTACTTC. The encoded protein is CASSLVGSSYEQYF.

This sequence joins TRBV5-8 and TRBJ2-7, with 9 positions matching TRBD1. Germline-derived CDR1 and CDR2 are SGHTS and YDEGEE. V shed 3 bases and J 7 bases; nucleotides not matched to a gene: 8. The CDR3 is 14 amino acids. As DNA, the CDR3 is TGTGCCAGCAGCTACCTCGGACAGGGGAGAGAGCAGTACTTC. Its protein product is CASSYLGQGREQYF.

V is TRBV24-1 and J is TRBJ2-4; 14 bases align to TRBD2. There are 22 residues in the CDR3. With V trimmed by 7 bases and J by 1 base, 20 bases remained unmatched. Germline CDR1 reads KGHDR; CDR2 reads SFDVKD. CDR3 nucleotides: TGTGCCACCAGGAACAGAGACAGGGGGGGACTAGCGGGAGATTTGGCCAAAAACATTCAGTACTTC. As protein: CATRNRDRGGLAGDLAKNIQYF.